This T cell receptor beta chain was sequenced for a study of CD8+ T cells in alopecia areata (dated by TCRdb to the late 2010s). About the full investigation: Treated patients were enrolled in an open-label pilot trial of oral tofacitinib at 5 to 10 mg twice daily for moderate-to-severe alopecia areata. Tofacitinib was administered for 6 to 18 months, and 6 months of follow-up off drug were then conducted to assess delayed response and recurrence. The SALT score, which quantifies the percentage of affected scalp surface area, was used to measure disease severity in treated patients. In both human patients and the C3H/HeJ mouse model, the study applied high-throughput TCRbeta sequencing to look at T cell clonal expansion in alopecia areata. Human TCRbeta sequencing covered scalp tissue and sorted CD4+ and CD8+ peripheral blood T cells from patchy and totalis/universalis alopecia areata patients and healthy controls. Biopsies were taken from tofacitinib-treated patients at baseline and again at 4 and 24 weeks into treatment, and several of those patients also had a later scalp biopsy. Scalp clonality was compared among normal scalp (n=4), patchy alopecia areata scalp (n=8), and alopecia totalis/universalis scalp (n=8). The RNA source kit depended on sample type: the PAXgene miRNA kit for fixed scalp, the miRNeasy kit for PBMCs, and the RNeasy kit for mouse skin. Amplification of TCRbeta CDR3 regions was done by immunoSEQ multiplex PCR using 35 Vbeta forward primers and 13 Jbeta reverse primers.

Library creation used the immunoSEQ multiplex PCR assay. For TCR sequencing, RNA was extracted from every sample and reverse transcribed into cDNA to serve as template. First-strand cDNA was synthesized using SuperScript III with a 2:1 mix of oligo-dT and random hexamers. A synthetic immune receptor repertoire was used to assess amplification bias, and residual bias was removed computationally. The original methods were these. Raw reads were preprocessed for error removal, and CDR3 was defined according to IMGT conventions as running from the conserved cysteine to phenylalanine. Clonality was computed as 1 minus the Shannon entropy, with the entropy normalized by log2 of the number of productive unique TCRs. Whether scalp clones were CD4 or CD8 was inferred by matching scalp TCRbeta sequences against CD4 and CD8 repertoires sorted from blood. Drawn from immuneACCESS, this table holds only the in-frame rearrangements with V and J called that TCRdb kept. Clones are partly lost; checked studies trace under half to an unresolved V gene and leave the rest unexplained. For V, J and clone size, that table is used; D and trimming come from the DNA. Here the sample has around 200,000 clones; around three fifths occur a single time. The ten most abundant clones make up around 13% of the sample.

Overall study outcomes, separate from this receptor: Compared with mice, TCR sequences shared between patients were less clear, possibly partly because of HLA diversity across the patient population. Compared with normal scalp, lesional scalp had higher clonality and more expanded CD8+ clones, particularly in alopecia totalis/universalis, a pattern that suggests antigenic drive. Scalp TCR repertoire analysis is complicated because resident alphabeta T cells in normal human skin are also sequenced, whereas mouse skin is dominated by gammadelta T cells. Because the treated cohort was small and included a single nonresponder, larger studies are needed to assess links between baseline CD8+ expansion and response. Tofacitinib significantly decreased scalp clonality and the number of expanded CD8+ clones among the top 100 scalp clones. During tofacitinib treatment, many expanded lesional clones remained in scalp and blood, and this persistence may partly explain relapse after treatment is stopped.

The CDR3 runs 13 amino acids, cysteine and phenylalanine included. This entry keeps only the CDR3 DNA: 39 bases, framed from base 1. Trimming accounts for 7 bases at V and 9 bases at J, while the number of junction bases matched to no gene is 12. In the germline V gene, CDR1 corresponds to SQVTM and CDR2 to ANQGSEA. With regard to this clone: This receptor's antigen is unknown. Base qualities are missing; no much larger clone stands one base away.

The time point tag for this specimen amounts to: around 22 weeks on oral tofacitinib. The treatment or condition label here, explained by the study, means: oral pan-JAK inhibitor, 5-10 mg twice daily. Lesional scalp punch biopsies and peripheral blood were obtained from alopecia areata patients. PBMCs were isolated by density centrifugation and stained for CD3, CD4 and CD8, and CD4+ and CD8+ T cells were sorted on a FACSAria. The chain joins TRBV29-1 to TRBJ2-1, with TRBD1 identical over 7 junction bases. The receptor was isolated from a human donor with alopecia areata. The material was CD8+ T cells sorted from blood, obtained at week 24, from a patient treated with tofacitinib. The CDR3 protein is CSELQGKGPEQFF. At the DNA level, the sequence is TGCAGCGAATTACAGGGGAAAGGTCCTGAGCAGTTCTTC.